The 14 T cell receptor beta chains below come from one sample, sequenced in a study of immune heterogeneity within non-small cell lung tumors. Amplifying TCR beta CDR3 involved multiplex PCR carried out with 32 V and 13 J primers. MiXCR, run by TCRdb on the multiplex PCR reads, gives a single entry per CDR3 protein. This table holds several thousand distinct CDR3 sequences, around 23% found once. Genomic DNA from bulk tumor acted as the template, and roughly 0.55 ug was loaded per sample. Several biopsies per primary tumor, spaced far apart, were taken during surgery. With untreated, newly diagnosed non-small cell lung cancer, the patients went on to undergo curative surgery. Input material: lung tumor tissue. The receptors were sampled from a man in his sixties with non-small cell lung cancer.

Only a few counts were recorded for this clonotype. CDR3 sequence reads: CSGPEGITYNEQFF. The CDR3 DNA reads as TGCAGCGGACCGGAAGGGATCACCTACAATGAGCAGTTCTTC. The chain carries TRBV29-1 and TRBJ2-1, with D hard to call. The ends were cut back, 7 bases at V and 2 bases at J, with 15 bases in the middle. The CDR3 has 14 amino acids. Germline V lookup: CDR1 SQVTM, CDR2 ANQGSEA.

This clonotype was seen many times. V usage is TRBV12-3 or TRBV12-4 and J usage is TRBJ2-1; D is unresolved. V shed 3 bases and J shed 9 bases, with 6 bases lying between them. The CDR3 is 11 residues long. The CDR3 is CASSFRREQFF. The CDR3 DNA sequence: TGTGCCAGCAGTTTTAGGCGTGAGCAGTTCTTC.

At least ten counts were recorded for this clonotype. The CDR3 region has the DNA TGTGCCAGCAGGAAACCCCCCGGGACAGGGGGTAAGGCTTTCTTT. This sequence encodes CASRKPPGTGGKAFF. The chain has TRBV6-1 and TRBJ1-1; 11 nucleotides line up with TRBD1. CDR3 length: 15 amino acids. Germline V lookup: CDR1 MNHNS, CDR2 SASEGT. V trimming: 6 bases; J trimming: 11 bases; junction bases outside the gene matches: 14.

Turning to this clonotype: It may be a read error: a sequence one base away is much more abundant. This chain links TRBV15 with TRBJ2-5; tentative D call: TRBD1 (6 bases). CDR3 length: 13 amino acids. CDR1 LNHNV and CDR2 YYDKDF come from the germline V gene (reference sequence). CDR3: CATSRGAWETHYF. CDR3 coding DNA: TGTGCCACCAGCAGGGGGGCCTGGGAGACCCATTACTTC.

Only a few counts were recorded for this clonotype. The chain links TRBV9 to TRBJ2-5; a weak D match, TRBD1 (6 bases). From germline, CDR1 is SGDLS and CDR2 YYNGEE. The CDR3 consists of 14 residues. Trimming removed 0 bases at V and 4 bases at J, with 10 bases between. As DNA, the CDR3 is TGTGCCAGCAGCGTAGATCAGGGGCGAGAGACCCAGTACTTC. Translation gives CASSVDQGRETQYF.

This chain joins TRBV7-8 and TRBJ2-5, with 8 bases lining up with TRBD2. The CDR3 has 14 amino acids. V lost 4 bases and J lost 6; bases outside the gene matches: 7. CDR1 and CDR2 from the germline V gene are SGHVS and FQNEAQ. The CDR3 DNA reads as TGTGCCAGCAGCTCCCACTCTAGCGGGCAGACCCAGTACTTC. Protein: CASSSHSSGQTQYF. The complete variable domain, with remaining parts taken from reference TRBV7-8 and TRBJ2-5, reads GAGVSQSPRYKVAKRGQDVALRCDPISGHVSLFWYQQALGQGPEFLTYFQNEAQLDKSGLPSDRFFAERPEGSVSTLKIQRTQQEDSAVYLCASSSHSSGQTQYFGPGTRLLVL.

This clonotype counts as medium-sized. The chain has TRBV19 and TRBJ1-5, with D unclear. Trimming left V 5 bases short and J 0 bases short, with 17 bases between. CDR3 length equals 17 residues. Germline CDR1 and CDR2: LNHDA and SQIVND (reference sequence). The CDR3 here is CASSSPETKYSNQPQHF. The CDR3 DNA reads as TGTGCCAGTAGTTCTCCGGAGACAAAATATAGCAATCAGCCCCAGCATTTT.

This clonotype was observed at least ten times. CDR3 coding DNA: TGTGCCAGCTCACCGCAGCCGGGGAAGCAGTTCTTC. Translating gives CASSPQPGKQFF. The chain combines TRBV18 with TRBJ2-1, with D maybe TRBD2 (5 bases). This CDR3 has 12 amino acids. With 3 bases removed from V and 11 bases from J, the gap between germline ends came to 11 bases. CDR1 and CDR2 (germline): KGHSH, LQKENI.

This clonotype is labeled medium-sized (0.01 to 0.1%). This chain links TRBV28 with TRBJ1-1; 7 bases align to TRBD1. Germline CDR1 reads MDHEN; CDR2 reads SYDVKM. The CDR3 covers 14 residues. Unmatched junction bases numbered 6, after V lost 1 base and J lost 7 bases. CDR3 sequence reads: CASSLFGQGDEAFF. The CDR3 bases are TGTGCCAGCAGTTTATTCGGCCAGGGGGATGAAGCTTTCTTT.

This clonotype was observed many times. In DNA, the CDR3 is TGTGCCAGCAGCCTCTCGGGACGAGGCGAAAAACTGTTTTTT. Protein: CASSLSGRGEKLFF. The gene calls are TRBV9 and TRBJ1-4, with D perhaps TRBD1 (5 bases). With 4 bases removed from V and 8 bases from J, the gap between germline ends came to 15 bases. Germline CDR1 is SGDLS and CDR2 is YYNGEE. The CDR3 totals 14 residues.

This clonotype is categorized as medium-sized. In DNA form, the CDR3 reads TGTGCCAGCAGTTTTGCCCCGCCGTCGACCCAGTACTTC. This sequence encodes CASSFAPPSTQYF. The genes are TRBV12-3 or TRBV12-4 and TRBJ2-5; D is unclear. V was pared by 3 bases and J by 7 bases, with 12 bases between. The CDR3 spans 13 residues.

This clonotype was detected a few times. A clone one base away is much larger, so this may be a read error. The chain recombines TRBV20-1 with TRBJ2-5; 7 nucleotides agree with TRBD2. The CDR3 covers 14 residues. The J segment lost 2 bases and the V segment lost 4 bases, leaving 7 bases of the junction unmatched. CDR1 is DFQATT, CDR2 SNEGSKA, per germline (reference sequence). The chain's CDR3 is CSATCGGIQETQYF. The CDR3, as DNA: TGCAGTGCTACTTGCGGGGGAATACAAGAGACCCAGTACTTC.

This clonotype is medium-sized by share. This sequence joins TRBV28 and TRBJ2-2, with D perhaps matching TRBD1 (6 bases). Germline CDR1 reads MDHEN; CDR2 reads SYDVKM. The V end lost 6 bases, the J end lost 5 bases, and 10 bases lay between the germline ends. This CDR3 region has 13 residues. This CDR3 is CASSLGGTGELFF. CDR3 bases: TGTGCCAGCAGCCTAGGGGGTACCGGGGAGCTGTTTTTT.

This clonotype is medium-sized in the sample. The J gene is TRBJ1-4, the V gene TRBV18; D is unclear. V dropped 8 bases and J dropped 0 bases, with 13 bases sitting between them. CDR1 KGHSH and CDR2 LQKENI come from the germline V gene. This CDR3 contains 15 residues. The CDR3 sequence is CASRLRSATNEKLFF. In nucleotides, the CDR3 is TGTGCCAGCCGCCTCCGAAGTGCAACTAATGAAAAACTGTTTTTT.